This T cell receptor (beta chain) was identified during a study of T cell repertoires in aging, cancer and after chemotherapy (dated by TCRdb to about 2019). With regard to the full study: Donors spanned six age groups from 30 or younger to 70 or older, with at least three individuals per group. Alongside fewer than 100 healthy donors serving as a reference group, the cohort included approximately 220 cancer patients, of whom roughly 92 had hematological cancers and 120 to 130 had solid cancers. The complete dataset included approximately 10 million TCR reads. To look at immunoaging and at how T cells reconstitute after chemotherapy, the study profiled TCR beta repertoires in peripheral blood from both healthy donors and cancer patients. Control TCR repertoires from healthy donors were recorded across several months to years, and re-sampling revealed clear clonal overlap.

Details on this clonotype: This clone's antigen is unknown. The record has no base qualities; no much larger clone is one base away.

From a lookup of the germline V gene (reference sequence), CDR1 and CDR2 are SGHKS and YYEKEE. The CDR3 goes from the cysteine to the phenylalanine over 16 residues. The sequence is cut down to CDR3 DNA, 48 bases in frame from base 1. The junction shows trimming of 3 bases on V and 0 bases on J, and the gene matches do not reach 1 base of it. Results and caveats for the whole study, not just this receptor: Untreated patients with hematological or solid cancers showed significantly lower blood TCR diversity and higher clonality than age-matched healthy donors. It was noted by the authors that conclusions about immunological memory after chemotherapy cannot be drawn from the repertoire data. In both cancer cohorts, median generation probability rose over the chemotherapy interval, which suggests that the repertoire was reconstituted through rebound thymic output. In healthy donors, the drop in TCR diversity with age came mainly from a loss of richness, whereas in cancer patients a loss of evenness also played a part.

Genomic DNA extracted from peripheral blood, rather than sorted cells or RNA, was used as the source for amplification of TCR beta rearrangements. Multiplex touch-down PCR with a mixed TRB-A/B primer pool was used to amplify rearranged TRB sequences covering the V, D and J segments. Illumina adapters and sample indices were added to the amplicons in two consecutive PCR reactions performed with Phusion HS II polymerase. Amplicons were gel-purified using the NucleoSpin Gel and PCR Clean-up kit and were subsequently checked with Qubit and an Agilent 2100 Bioanalyzer. Sequencing of libraries was carried out on an Illumina MiSeq in 600-cycle, single-indexed, paired-end runs. In the original analysis: Processing of the TRB sequences was carried out with MiXCR versions 2.12 and 3.0.5. A clone was defined as each unique CDR3 nucleotide sequence, and only productive sequences supported by at least two reads were kept. The repertoire metrics were Shannon diversity, evenness, clonality (defined as one minus evenness), and alpha-parameterized diversity profiles covering alpha 0 to 5. The IGoR algorithm was used to calculate generation probabilities of clones in the paired pre- and post-chemotherapy samples. The public reads were quality trimmed at Q25 with fastp and then assembled into clones with MiXCR by TCRdb, keeping productive beta chains. Merged by CDR3 protein, the rows form single entries marked with the most common genes and DNA. For this entry, the V and J calls and clone size follow TCRdb and not the study's own pipeline. Counted in this sample were fewer than 15,000 distinct CDR3 sequences; about a quarter of them appeared once. The leading ten clones occupy 48% of the sample.

Sequencing was done on a sample of blood. This clonotype originated in a human donor in good health. The chain was built from TRBV5-5 and TRBJ2-1, with 12 bases matching TRBD2. The nucleotide sequence reads TGTGCCAGCAGCTCACTAGCGGGGGGCTCCTACAATGAGCAGTTCTTC. It translates as CASSSLAGGSYNEQFF. Where the CDR3 stops, the reference TRBV5-5 and TRBJ2-1 genes take over; the full variable domain is DAGVTQSPTHLIKTRGQQVTLRCSPISGHKSVSWYQQVLGQGPQFIFQYYEKEERGRGNFPDRFSARQFPNYSSELNVNALLLGDSALYLCASSSLAGGSYNEQFFGPGTRLTVL.